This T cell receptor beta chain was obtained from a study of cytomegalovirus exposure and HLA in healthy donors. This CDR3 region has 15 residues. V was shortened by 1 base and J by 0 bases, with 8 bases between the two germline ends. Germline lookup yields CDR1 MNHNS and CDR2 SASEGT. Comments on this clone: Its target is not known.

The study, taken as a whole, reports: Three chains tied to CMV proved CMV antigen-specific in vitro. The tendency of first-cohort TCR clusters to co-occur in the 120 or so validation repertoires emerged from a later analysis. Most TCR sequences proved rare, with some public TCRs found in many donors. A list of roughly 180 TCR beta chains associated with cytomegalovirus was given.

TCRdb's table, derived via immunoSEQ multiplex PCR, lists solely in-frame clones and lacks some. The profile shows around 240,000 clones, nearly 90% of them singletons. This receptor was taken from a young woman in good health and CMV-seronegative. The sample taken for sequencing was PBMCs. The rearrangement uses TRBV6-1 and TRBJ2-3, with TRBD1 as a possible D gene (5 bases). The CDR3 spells CASSEGTYSTDTQYF. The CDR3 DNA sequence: TGTGCCAGCAGTGAAGGGACATATAGCACAGATACGCAGTATTTT.